These T cell receptor beta chains were read from a single sample in a study of blood T cell repertoires in COVID-19. This table comes from immunoSEQ multiplex PCR, and its TCRdb copy is limited to in-frame clones, with some not included. The profile shows 650,000 to 800,000 clones, 90% of them singletons. Sequencing was done on a sample of peripheral blood. Receptors were obtained from a woman aged 18-29 years with acute or convalescent COVID-19. CDR3s include the opening cysteine and the closing phenylalanine or tryptophan. D genes are given only for firm matches. A clone size is listed for some rows: how often the clone was seen (once, few, many), or a class if it is expanded.

J gene | clone size | D gene | V gene | CDR3 protein | CDR3 DNA
TRBJ1-1 | - | - | TRBV10-1 | CASRDILNTEAFF | TGCGCCAGCCGGGACATTCTGAACACTGAAGCTTTCTTT
TRBJ2-7 | - | TRBD2 | TRBV13 | CASLLAGSSGEQYF | TGTGCCAGTCTCCTAGCGGGGTCATCAGGCGAGCAGTACTTC
TRBJ2-1 | - | - | TRBV9 | CASSPTDYNEQFF | TGTGCCAGCAGCCCTACAGATTACAATGAGCAGTTCTTC
TRBJ1-4 | - | - | TRBV6-1 | CASSELGGGSGELFF | TGTGCCAGCAGTGAATTGGGGGGCGGGAGTGGGGAACTGTTTTTT
TRBJ2-1 | few | TRBD2 | TRBV4-2 | CASSQAWRGGRAEQFF | TGTGCCAGCAGCCAGGCTTGGCGGGGGGGCCGTGCTGAGCAGTTCTTC
TRBJ2-2 | - | TRBD1 | TRBV5-4 | CASSFQGALVTGELFF | TGTGCCAGCAGCTTCCAGGGGGCCCTAGTGACCGGGGAGCTGTTTTTT
TRBJ2-1 | - | - | TRBV4-2 | CASSQALPNNEQFF | TGTGCCAGCAGCCAAGCCCTACCCAACAATGAGCAGTTCTTC
TRBJ2-1 | - | - | TRBV5-1 | CASRSWDEQFF | TGCGCCAGCCGGAGCTGGGATGAGCAGTTCTTC
TRBJ2-3 | - | - | TRBV6-5 | CASDRHTDTQYF | TGTGCCAGCGACCGACACACAGATACGCAGTATTTT
TRBJ2-7 | once | - | TRBV4-1 | CASSQVVGTGPKQYF | TGCGCCAGCAGCCAAGTGGTCGGTACAGGGCCAAAGCAGTACTTC
TRBJ1-1 | - | - | TRBV27 | CASRPDRNTEAFF | TGTGCCAGCAGACCAGACAGGAACACTGAAGCTTTCTTT
TRBJ1-5 | few | TRBD1 | TRBV2 | CASSVDRGQGQPQHF | TGTGCCAGCAGTGTGGACAGGGGGCAGGGACAGCCCCAGCATTTT
TRBJ2-1 | - | TRBD1 | TRBV15 | CATSRGYPGQVYNEQFF | TGTGCCACCAGCAGAGGGTACCCGGGACAGGTATACAATGAGCAGTTCTTC
TRBJ1-5 | - | - | TRBV18 | CASSVSDNQPQHF | TGTGCCAGCTCGGTGTCAGACAATCAGCCCCAGCATTTT
TRBJ2-2 | - | TRBD1 | TRBV4-3 | CASSQDLGQPATGELFF | TGCGCCAGCAGCCAAGATTTGGGACAGCCCGCCACCGGGGAGCTGTTTTTT
TRBJ2-3 | - | - | TRBV24-1 | CATSDLSGGVTDTQYF | TGTGCCACCAGTGATTTGAGCGGCGGGGTCACAGATACGCAGTATTTT
TRBJ1-1 | - | - | TRBV12-3/TRBV12-4 | CASSYPRVAFF | TGTGCCAGCAGTTATCCCCGGGTAGCTTTCTTT
TRBJ1-1 | - | - | TRBV6-1 | CASSEIWNTEAFF | TGTGCCAGCAGTGAAATCTGGAACACTGAAGCTTTCTTT
TRBJ1-3 | - | - | TRBV6-1 | CASSEDTGPSGNTIYF | TGTGCCAGCAGTGAGGACACCGGCCCCTCTGGAAACACCATATATTTT
TRBJ1-4 | - | TRBD1 | TRBV6-2/TRBV6-3 | CASSEGTGFEKLFF | TGTGCCAGCAGTGAGGGGACAGGCTTTGAAAAACTGTTTTTT
TRBJ2-1 | - | TRBD2 | TRBV28 | CASSRGLAGGYNEQFF | TGTGCCAGCAGCCGAGGACTAGCGGGGGGCTACAATGAGCAGTTCTTC
TRBJ2-7 | - | - | TRBV5-4 | CASSLRRVSTGDEQYF | TGTGCCAGCAGCTTGAGGAGGGTTTCAACTGGTGACGAGCAGTACTTC
TRBJ1-2 | - | - | TRBV9 | CASSADGGGLYGYTF | TGTGCCAGCAGCGCGGACGGCGGGGGCCTCTATGGCTACACCTTC
TRBJ1-1 | once | TRBD1 | TRBV3-1/TRBV3-2 | CASSLSGTAISEAFF | TGTGCCAGCAGCCTGTCCGGGACAGCGATCTCTGAAGCTTTCTTT
TRBJ2-7 | once | - | TRBV28 | CASSLFLARRVYEQYF | TGTGCCAGCAGTTTATTCTTGGCTCGGAGGGTCTACGAGCAGTACTTC
TRBJ1-1 | - | TRBD1 | TRBV10-3 | CAIGTAGMNTEAFF | TGTGCCATCGGGACAGCGGGTATGAACACTGAAGCTTTCTTT
TRBJ1-2 | - | - | TRBV19 | CASSMAGSGGYTF | TGTGCCAGTAGTATGGCGGGATCTGGCGGCTACACCTTC
TRBJ1-6 | few | TRBD1 | TRBV27 | CASSLDRVNSPLHF | TGTGCCAGCAGTTTGGACAGGGTTAATTCACCCCTCCACTTT
TRBJ1-4 | - | TRBD1 | TRBV4-1 | CASSQPGQDEKLFF | TGCGCCAGCAGCCAACCGGGACAGGACGAAAAACTGTTTTTT
TRBJ1-6 | - | TRBD1 | TRBV5-8 | CASSSPGTGLYNSPLHF | TGTGCCAGCAGCTCACCCGGGACAGGTCTATATAATTCACCCCTCCACTTT
TRBJ1-5 | - | - | TRBV7-2 | CASSARSYSNQPQHF | TGTGCCAGCAGCGCGCGGAGCTACAGCAATCAGCCCCAGCATTTT
TRBJ2-1 | - | - | TRBV6-5 | CASSYSSGGSYNEQFF | TGTGCCAGCAGTTACTCTAGTGGGGGGTCCTACAATGAGCAGTTCTTC
TRBJ1-2 | - | - | TRBV27 | CASRDSYGYTF | TGTGCCAGCAGAGACAGTTATGGCTACACCTTC
TRBJ2-3 | - | TRBD2 | TRBV7-2 | CASSPQTSSTDTQYF | TGTGCCAGCAGCCCCCAGACTAGCTCCACAGATACGCAGTATTTT
TRBJ1-2 | - | - | TRBV5-5 | CASRSGNYGYTF | TGTGCCAGCAGATCCGGGAACTATGGCTACACCTTC
TRBJ2-2 | - | - | TRBV5-5 | CASSYRVGETGELFF | TGTGCCAGCAGCTACAGGGTCGGGGAGACCGGGGAGCTGTTTTTT
TRBJ1-2 | - | - | TRBV9 | CASSVGSGNYTF | TGTGCCAGCAGCGTAGGTTCGGGGAACTACACCTTC
TRBJ2-2 | - | - | TRBV14 | CASSQFPAGELFF | TGTGCCAGCAGCCAATTTCCGGCCGGGGAGCTGTTTTTT
TRBJ1-5 | - | - | TRBV7-8 | CASSLVREGNQPQHF | TGTGCCAGCAGCTTAGTCAGGGAAGGCAATCAGCCCCAGCATTTT
TRBJ1-6 | - | TRBD1 | TRBV4-2 | CASSQGTEGQGDPNSPLHF | TGTGCCAGCAGCCAGGGCACAGAGGGGCAGGGGGATCCTAATTCACCCCTCCACTTT
TRBJ1-2 | - | - | TRBV6-1 | CASSERGGYGYTF | TGTGCCAGCAGTGAACGAGGTGGCTATGGCTACACCTTC
TRBJ1-2 | - | - | TRBV12-3/TRBV12-4 | CASSEVRNYGYTF | TGTGCCAGCAGTGAAGTGCGAAACTATGGCTACACCTTC
TRBJ2-1 | - | - | TRBV5-1 | CASSLEAGSSYNEQFF | TGCGCCAGCAGCTTGGAGGCGGGGAGCTCCTACAATGAGCAGTTCTTC
TRBJ2-7 | - | - | TRBV6-5 | CASRGVYEQYF | TGTGCCAGCAGGGGAGTCTACGAGCAGTACTTC
TRBJ1-1 | - | TRBD1 | TRBV5-1 | CASSFILSSGGTEAFF | TGCGCCAGCAGCTTTATTCTATCCTCAGGGGGAACTGAAGCTTTCTTT
TRBJ2-1 | - | - | TRBV6-6 | CASSYSSYEQFF | TGTGCCAGCAGTTACTCCAGTTATGAGCAGTTCTTC
TRBJ1-1 | - | - | TRBV29-1 | CSVGDSVNTEAFF | TGCAGCGTTGGCGACAGTGTGAACACTGAAGCTTTCTTT
TRBJ1-5 | - | - | TRBV6-2/TRBV6-3 | CASSILGSSYQPQHF | TGTGCCAGCAGTATCCTCGGGAGTAGTTATCAGCCCCAGCATTTT
TRBJ2-1 | - | TRBD2 | TRBV7-7 | CASSIVAGGDNEQFF | TGTGCCAGCAGCATCGTAGCGGGGGGAGACAATGAGCAGTTCTTC
TRBJ2-7 | - | TRBD1 | TRBV7-9 | CASSFSPRQGSYEQYF | TGTGCCAGCAGCTTCTCTCCCAGACAGGGATCCTACGAGCAGTACTTC
TRBJ2-7 | - | - | TRBV6-7 | CASSYSIVGGSSYEQYF | TGTGCCAGCAGTTACTCGATAGTCGGGGGAAGCTCCTACGAGCAGTACTTC
TRBJ2-7 | - | TRBD1 | TRBV10-3 | CAIRGDSYEQYF | TGTGCCATCAGGGGGGACAGCTACGAGCAGTACTTC
TRBJ2-7 | - | TRBD2 | TRBV24-1 | CATSDPSGTSGNEQYF | TGTGCCACCAGTGATCCCTCCGGGACTAGCGGCAACGAGCAGTACTTC
TRBJ1-6 | - | - | TRBV5-1 | CASSFRDTPNSPLHF | TGCGCCAGCAGCTTCCGGGACACACCAAATTCACCCCTCCACTTT
TRBJ1-2 | few | - | TRBV24-1 | CATSDQGTSYTF | TGTGCCACCAGTGATCAGGGAACATCCTACACCTTC
TRBJ2-1 | - | TRBD1 | TRBV6-5 | CASSQAGTGVNEQFF | TGTGCCAGCAGTCAGGCCGGGACAGGGGTGAATGAGCAGTTCTTC
TRBJ2-6 | - | - | TRBV3-1/TRBV3-2 | CASSQPDTVLTF | TGTGCCAGCAGCCAACCAGACACCGTCCTGACTTTC